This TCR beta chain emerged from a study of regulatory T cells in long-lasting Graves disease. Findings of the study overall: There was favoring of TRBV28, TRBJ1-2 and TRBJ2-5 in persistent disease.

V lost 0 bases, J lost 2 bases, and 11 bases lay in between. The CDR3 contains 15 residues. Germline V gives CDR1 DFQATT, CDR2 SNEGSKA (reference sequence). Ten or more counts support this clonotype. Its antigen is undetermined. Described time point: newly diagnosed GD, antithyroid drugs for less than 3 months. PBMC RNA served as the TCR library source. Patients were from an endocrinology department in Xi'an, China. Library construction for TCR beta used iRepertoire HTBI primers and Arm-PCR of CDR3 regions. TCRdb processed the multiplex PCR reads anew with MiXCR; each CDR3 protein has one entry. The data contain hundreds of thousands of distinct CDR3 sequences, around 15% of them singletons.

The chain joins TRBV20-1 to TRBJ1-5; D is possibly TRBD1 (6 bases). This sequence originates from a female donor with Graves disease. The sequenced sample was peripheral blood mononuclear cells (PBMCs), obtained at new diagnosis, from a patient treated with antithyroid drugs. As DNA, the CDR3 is TGCAGTGCTAGAGATGACAGGATCCGCAATCAGCCCCAGCATTTT. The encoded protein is CSARDDRIRNQPQHF.